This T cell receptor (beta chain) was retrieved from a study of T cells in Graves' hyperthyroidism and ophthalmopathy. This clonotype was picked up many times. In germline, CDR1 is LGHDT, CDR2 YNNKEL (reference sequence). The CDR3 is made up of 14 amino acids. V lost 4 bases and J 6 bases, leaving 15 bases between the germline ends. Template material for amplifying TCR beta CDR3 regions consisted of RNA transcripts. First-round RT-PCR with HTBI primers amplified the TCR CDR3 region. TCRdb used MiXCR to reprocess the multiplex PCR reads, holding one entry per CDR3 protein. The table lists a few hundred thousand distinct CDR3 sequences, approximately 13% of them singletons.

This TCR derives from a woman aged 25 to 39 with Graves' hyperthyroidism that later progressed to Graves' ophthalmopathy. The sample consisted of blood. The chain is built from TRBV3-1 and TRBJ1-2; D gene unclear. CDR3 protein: CASSLSPEGHGYTF. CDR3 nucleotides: TGTGCCAGCAGCCTAAGTCCCGAAGGGCATGGCTACACCTTC.